The present entry profiles one TCR beta chain with its context. Its antigen remains unknown. The data were taken from a study of cytomegalovirus exposure and HLA in healthy donors. Study-level information: There were 350 to 400 genotyped donors. Of these, 81% fell in the genetic ancestry cluster associated with self-reported Caucasian donors. Study results and caveats: There were several of the most significant clusters that appeared linked to common viral pathogens in a later analysis. Versus the roughly 640-donor mean, an Asian-associated ancestry cluster reportedly showed fewer N-insertions in a later analysis. Later analysis revealed greater clonal expansion in HLA-associated TCR beta chains than in equally common others.

This CDR3 has 16 residues. Per the germline V gene, CDR1 is SGHRS and CDR2 is YFSETQ. V was clipped by 1 base and J by 4 bases, with 12 bases between them. The PCR had 60 Vbeta and 13 Jbeta primers. TCRdb's table, derived via immunoSEQ multiplex PCR, lists solely in-frame clones and lacks some. The sample holds 90,000 to 150,000 clones, about 16% seen once. The receptor's source is a woman aged 18-29 years in good health and CMV-seronegative. V gene TRBV5-1 combines with J gene TRBJ2-6; perhaps TRBD2 as D (6 bases). Sequenced: PBMCs. The CDR3 spells CASSLTLARGANVLTF. The CDR3 DNA reads as TGCGCCAGCAGCTTGACCCTAGCGAGGGGGGCCAACGTCCTGACTTTC.